Each of the 20 T cell receptor beta chains below was sequenced from the same sample in a study of identical twins. TCRdb passed the 5' RACE reads through MiXCR, listing each CDR3 protein once. Of hundreds of thousands of distinct CDR3 sequences in the sample, over 15% are singletons; the top ten hold around 13%. Separately, the same data were catalogued under a study of T cells expressing NK-cell markers.

The source material was PBMCs. These TCRs come from a woman aged 18-29 years in good health.

This clonotype appeared a few times. The genes are TRBV10-3 and TRBJ1-2; possible D gene TRBD1, 6 bases. Trimming took 6 bases from V and 6 from J, leaving 17 bases between them. The CDR3 loop spans 14 amino acids. From germline, CDR1 is ENHRY and CDR2 SYGVKD. The CDR3 protein is CAISPTGSDDGYTF. CDR3 nucleotide sequence: TGTGCCATCAGCCCAACAGGGTCCGACGATGGCTACACCTTC.

The chain couples TRBV29-1 to TRBJ2-7; 8 bases agree with TRBD2. With V trimmed by 8 bases and J by 2 bases, 8 bases remained unmatched. The CDR3 is 13 amino acids. Germline-derived CDR1 and CDR2 are SQVTM and ANQGSEA. CDR3 in amino acids: CSFRGRIPYEQYF. The DNA of the CDR3 is TGCAGCTTCCGCGGGAGGATCCCCTACGAGCAGTACTTC.

The genes are TRBV27 and TRBJ2-2; 7 bases match TRBD2. There are 15 residues in the CDR3. V shed 2 bases and J 5 bases; nucleotides not matched to a gene: 5. The V gene's germline CDR1 is MNHEY and CDR2 SMNVEV (reference sequence). The CDR3 DNA reads TGTGCCAGCAGTTTAAGGCTAGCGGAGACCGGGGAGCTGTTTTTT. It encodes CASSLRLAETGELFF.

Written as DNA, the CDR3 is TGTGCCAGCAGGTTACGCTCCTACGAGCAGTACTTC. It is translated as CASRLRSYEQYF. This chain links TRBV7-2 with TRBJ2-7; D not certain. The V end was cut by 6 bases, the J end by 0 bases, with 6 bases between. Germline loops: CDR1 SGHTA, CDR2 FQGNSA. This CDR3 contains 12 residues.

The chain combines TRBV9 with TRBJ2-5; perhaps TRBD1 as D (6 bases). This CDR3 contains 14 residues. V lost 4 bases and J 4 bases, leaving 14 bases between the germline ends. Germline V lookup: CDR1 SGDLS, CDR2 YYNGEE. This CDR3 is CASSPSGVGETQYF. CDR3 in DNA: TGTGCCAGCAGCCCTTCAGGGGTCGGAGAGACCCAGTACTTC.

The CDR3 nucleotides are TGTGCCAGCAGCCCCTCGTACCGACAGAACAATGAGCAGTTCTTC. Its translation is CASSPSYRQNNEQFF. The chain joins TRBV2 to TRBJ2-1, with D possibly being TRBD1 (5 bases). CDR1 and CDR2 from the germline V gene are SNHLY and FYNNEI. V shed 6 bases and J shed 5 bases, with 17 bases lying between them. The CDR3 contains 15 residues.

V is TRBV5-1 and J is TRBJ2-5; 8 positions match TRBD1. With V trimmed by 4 bases and J by 3 bases, 8 bases remained unmatched. CDR1 and CDR2 from the germline V gene are SGHRS and YFSETQ. The length of the CDR3 is 15 residues. The CDR3 protein is CASSRGGQGEETQYF. As DNA, the CDR3 is TGCGCCAGCAGCCGGGGAGGACAGGGTGAAGAGACCCAGTACTTC.

This rearrangement joins TRBV5-1 to TRBJ2-5, with unresolved D. Trimming pared 0 bases from V and 5 bases from J, leaving 11 bases between. The CDR3 is 14 residues long. Germline V gene data show CDR1 as SGHRS and CDR2 as YFSETQ. The CDR3 nucleotides are TGCGCCAGCAGCTTGGCCTTGACGGAGGAGACCCAGTACTTC. This sequence encodes CASSLALTEETQYF. The variable domain in full, completed from reference TRBV5-1 and TRBJ2-5, reads KAGVTQTPRYLIKTRGQQVTLSCSPISGHRSVSWYQQTPGQGLQFLFEYFSETQRNKGNFPGRFSGRQFSNSRSEMNVSTLELGDSALYLCASSLALTEETQYFGPGTRLLVL.

This clonotype came up a few times. The V gene is TRBV5-1, the J gene TRBJ2-7; D may be TRBD1 (5 bases). V was cut by 4 bases and J by 3 bases, with 14 bases left in between. The CDR3 loop spans 14 amino acids. Germline V gene lookup returns CDR1 SGHRS and CDR2 YFSETQ. The CDR3 nucleotides are TGCGCCAGCAGCCCGTTGGGGCACTACTACGAGCAGTACTTC. It specifies CASSPLGHYYEQYF.

This clonotype showed up just a few times. The V and J genes are TRBV11-1 and TRBJ2-4; 11 bases are shared with TRBD1. V lost 4 bases and J lost 3; bases outside the gene matches: 11. The CDR3 runs to 18 residues. Germline CDR1 is SGHAT and CDR2 is FQDESV (reference sequence). This CDR3 is CASSSYGQGAGSKNIQYF. CDR3 nucleotides: TGTGCCAGCAGCTCCTATGGACAGGGGGCGGGGAGCAAAAACATTCAGTACTTC.

Only a few counts were recorded for this clonotype. The rearrangement uses TRBV3-1 and TRBJ1-5; no firm D call. Deletions cut 1 base from V and 5 bases from J, with 12 bases between. CDR3 length: 15 amino acids. Germline V CDR1 and CDR2: LGHDT, YNNKEL (reference sequence). CDR3 amino acids: CASSQGAGAYQPQHF. CDR3 DNA sequence: TGTGCCAGCAGCCAAGGTGCGGGCGCGTATCAGCCCCAGCATTTT.

The rearrangement uses TRBV6-5 and TRBJ1-3, with no clear D. The V end lost 3 bases, the J end lost 4 bases, and 10 bases lay between the germline ends. The V gene's germline CDR1 is MNHEY and CDR2 SVGAGI. The CDR3 loop spans 14 amino acids. This chain's CDR3 is CASSYIRRGNTIYF. The CDR3 DNA sequence: TGTGCCAGCAGTTATATTCGACGAGGAAACACCATATATTTT.

The chain recombines TRBV2 with TRBJ1-5; D is unresolved. Germline-derived CDR1 and CDR2 are SNHLY and FYNNEI. The CDR3 spans 16 residues. The V and J ends lost 2 bases and 0 bases respectively, with 11 bases between them. The CDR3 coding sequence is TGTGCCAGCAGTGAATCGGCGCCGTATAGCAATCAGCCCCAGCATTTT. Protein sequence: CASSESAPYSNQPQHF.

The chain has TRBV7-2 and TRBJ2-1; no reliable D call. Trimming cost V 6 bases and J 6 bases, with 6 bases left between them. Germline CDR1 reads SGHTA; CDR2 reads FQGNSA. The CDR3 sequence is 11 residues long. The CDR3 region is CASRRTNEQFF. The DNA of the CDR3 is TGTGCCAGCAGGCGGACCAATGAGCAGTTCTTC.

The chain links TRBV2 to TRBJ2-3, with D tentatively TRBD2 (6 bases). V was trimmed by 5 bases and J by 0 bases, leaving 12 bases between them. The CDR3 length is 15 residues. CDR1 and CDR2 (germline): SNHLY, FYNNEI. The chain's CDR3 is CASSYREPSTDTQYF. CDR3 DNA sequence: TGTGCCAGCAGTTACCGGGAGCCTAGCACAGATACGCAGTATTTT.

The chain links TRBV6-1 to TRBJ2-2, with D perhaps matching TRBD1 (6 bases). Germline V gives CDR1 MNHNS, CDR2 SASEGT. The CDR3 has 15 residues. V was pared by 6 bases and J by 4 bases, with 15 bases between. The CDR3 is CASRDHRAGTGELFF. The CDR3 DNA reads as TGTGCCAGCAGGGACCACAGGGCGGGCACCGGGGAGCTGTTTTTT.

There are a few counts of this clonotype. The rearrangement joins TRBV12-3 or TRBV12-4 to TRBJ1-1; TRBD1 matches at 7 bases. J gave up 1 base and V 6 bases, and 5 bases lay outside the gene matches. This CDR3 is built from 14 residues. CDR3 residues: CASSWGQSNTEAFF. CDR3 in DNA: TGTGCCAGCAGCTGGGGACAGTCGAACACTGAAGCTTTCTTT.

The V and J genes are TRBV20-1 and TRBJ1-1; unclear D gene. From germline, CDR1 is DFQATT and CDR2 SNEGSKA (reference sequence). The CDR3 is made up of 13 amino acids. V was shortened by 1 base and J by 0 bases, with 6 bases between the two germline ends. CDR3 sequence: CSARAQVNTEAFF. DNA for the CDR3: TGCAGTGCTAGAGCCCAGGTGAACACTGAAGCTTTCTTT.

This clonotype showed up just a few times. The rearrangement uses TRBV12-3 or TRBV12-4 and TRBJ2-1; no firm D call. V lost 5 bases to trimming and J lost 2 bases, with 7 bases between them. The CDR3 consists of 13 residues. The CDR3 loop reads CASSPRAYNEQFF. In nucleotides, the CDR3 is TGTGCCAGCAGTCCAAGAGCCTACAATGAGCAGTTCTTC.

This clonotype was detected a few times. The V call is TRBV6-2 or TRBV6-3, the J call TRBJ2-1; D tentatively reads TRBD1 or TRBD2 (5 bases each). The V and J ends lost 4 bases and 5 bases respectively, with 9 bases between them. This CDR3 region has 13 residues. In germline, CDR1 is MNHEY, CDR2 SVGEGT. CDR3 protein: CASSSRDHNEQFF. In DNA, the CDR3 is TGTGCCAGCAGTTCCCGGGACCACAATGAGCAGTTCTTC.